One TCR beta chain is described in this entry. The sample comes from a study of CD8 T cells in Susac syndrome. With random hexamers, reverse transcription was performed on roughly 0.5 to 1 ug of RNA. By means of immunoSEQ multiplex PCR, TCR beta CDR3 spanning 54 Vbeta and 13 Jbeta underwent amplification. TCRdb fed the immunoSEQ multiplex PCR reads into MiXCR, producing one record per CDR3 protein. The sample contains 140,000 or so distinct CDR3 sequences, approximately 95% of which appear only once. Both CD4+ and CD8+ T cells were negatively isolated, and TEMRA cells underwent FACS enrichment. The CDR3 length is 16 residues. Trimming removed 3 bases from V and 6 bases from J; junction bases left unmatched: 10. Germline V CDR1 and CDR2: KGHSH, LQKENI.

Sequencing input: CD4+ T cells from PBMCs. The receptor comes from a human donor with multiple sclerosis. The J gene is TRBJ2-3, the V gene TRBV18; the match to TRBD1 covers 9 bases. The CDR3 is CASSPRDRVTVDTQYF. The CDR3 region has the DNA TGTGCCAGCTCACCGCGGGACAGGGTCACAGTGGATACGCAGTATTTT.